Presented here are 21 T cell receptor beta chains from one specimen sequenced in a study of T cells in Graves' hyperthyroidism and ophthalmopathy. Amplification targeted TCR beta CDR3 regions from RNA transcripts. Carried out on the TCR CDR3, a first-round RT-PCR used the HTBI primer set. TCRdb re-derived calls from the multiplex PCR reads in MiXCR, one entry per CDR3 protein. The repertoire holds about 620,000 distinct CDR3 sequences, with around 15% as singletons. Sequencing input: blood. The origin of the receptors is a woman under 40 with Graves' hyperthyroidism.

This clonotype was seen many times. CDR3 DNA sequence: TGTGCCAGCAGTTTCTTAAGAAATCAGCCCCAGCATTTT. Protein: CASSFLRNQPQHF. V usage is TRBV12-3 or TRBV12-4 and J usage is TRBJ1-5; no reliable D call. This CDR3 is 13 amino acids long. V was clipped by 3 bases and J by 4 bases, with 7 bases between them.

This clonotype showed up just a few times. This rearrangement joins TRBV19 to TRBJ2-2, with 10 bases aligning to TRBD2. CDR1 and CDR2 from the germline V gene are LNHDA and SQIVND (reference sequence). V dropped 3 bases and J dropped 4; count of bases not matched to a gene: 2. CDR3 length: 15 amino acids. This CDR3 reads CASSILAGATGELFF. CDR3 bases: TGTGCCAGTAGTATCCTAGCGGGAGCCACCGGGGAGCTGTTTTTT.

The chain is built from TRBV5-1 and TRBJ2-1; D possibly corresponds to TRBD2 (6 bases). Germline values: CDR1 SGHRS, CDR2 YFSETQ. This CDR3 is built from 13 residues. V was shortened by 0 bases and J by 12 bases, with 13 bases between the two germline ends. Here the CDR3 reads CASSLASPGGQFF. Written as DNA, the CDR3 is TGCGCCAGCAGCTTGGCCTCCCCCGGGGGGCAGTTCTTC.

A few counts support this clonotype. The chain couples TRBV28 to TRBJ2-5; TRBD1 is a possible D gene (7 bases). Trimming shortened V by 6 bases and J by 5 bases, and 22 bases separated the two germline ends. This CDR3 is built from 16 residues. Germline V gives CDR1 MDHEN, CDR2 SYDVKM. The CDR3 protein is CASRPPGGGKRETQYF. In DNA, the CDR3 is TGTGCCAGCAGACCCCCTGGAGGGGGCAAGAGGGAGACCCAGTACTTC.

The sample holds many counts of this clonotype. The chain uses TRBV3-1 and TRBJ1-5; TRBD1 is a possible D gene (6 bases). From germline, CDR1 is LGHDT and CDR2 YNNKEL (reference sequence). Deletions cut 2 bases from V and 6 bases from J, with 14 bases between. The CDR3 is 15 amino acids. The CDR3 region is CASSQYRTERQPQHF. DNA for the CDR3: TGTGCCAGCAGCCAATATCGGACAGAACGTCAGCCCCAGCATTTT.

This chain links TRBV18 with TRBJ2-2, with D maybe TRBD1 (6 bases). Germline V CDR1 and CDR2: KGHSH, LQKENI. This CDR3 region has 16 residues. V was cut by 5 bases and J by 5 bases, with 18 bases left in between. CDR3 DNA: TGTGCCAGCTCATCATTACAGGGAAGTGGGACCGGGGAGCTGTTTTTT. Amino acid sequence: CASSSLQGSGTGELFF.

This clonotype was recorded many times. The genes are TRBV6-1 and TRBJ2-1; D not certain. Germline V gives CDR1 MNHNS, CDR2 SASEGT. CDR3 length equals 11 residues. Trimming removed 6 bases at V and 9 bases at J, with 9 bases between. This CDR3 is CASRYRAEQFF. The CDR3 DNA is TGTGCCAGCAGGTACCGCGCTGAGCAGTTCTTC.

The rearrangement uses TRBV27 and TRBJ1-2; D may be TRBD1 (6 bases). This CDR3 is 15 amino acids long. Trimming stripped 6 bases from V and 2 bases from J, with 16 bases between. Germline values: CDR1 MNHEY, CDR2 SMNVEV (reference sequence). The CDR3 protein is CASSPRPQGNYGYTF. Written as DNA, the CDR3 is TGTGCCAGCAGCCCACGACCCCAGGGGAACTATGGCTACACCTTC.

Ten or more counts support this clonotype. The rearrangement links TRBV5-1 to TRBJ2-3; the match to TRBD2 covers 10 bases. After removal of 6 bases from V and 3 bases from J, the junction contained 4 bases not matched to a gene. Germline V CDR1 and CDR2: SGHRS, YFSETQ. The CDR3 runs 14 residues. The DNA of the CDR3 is TGCGCCAGCACCCTAGCGGGAGTTACAGATACGCAGTATTTT. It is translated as CASTLAGVTDTQYF.

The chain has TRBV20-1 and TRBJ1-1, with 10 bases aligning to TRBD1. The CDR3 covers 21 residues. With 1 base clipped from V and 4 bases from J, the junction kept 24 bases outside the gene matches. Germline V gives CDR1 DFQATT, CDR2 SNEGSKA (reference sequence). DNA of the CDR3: TGCAGTGCTAGAGTACGCTTGAAGTCTTTAGGGGCCGGGACAGGGGTCACTGAAGCTTTCTTT. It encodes CSARVRLKSLGAGTGVTEAFF.

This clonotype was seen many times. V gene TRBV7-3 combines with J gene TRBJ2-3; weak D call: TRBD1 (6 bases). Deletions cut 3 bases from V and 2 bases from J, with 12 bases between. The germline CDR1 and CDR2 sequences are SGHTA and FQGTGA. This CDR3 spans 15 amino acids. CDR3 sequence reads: CASSFGTSHTDTQYF. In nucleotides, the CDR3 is TGTGCCAGCAGCTTCGGGACATCACACACAGATACGCAGTATTTT.

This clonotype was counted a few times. In DNA, the CDR3 is TGCAGTGCTCGGGACAGGGAATTCTCTGGGGCCAACGTCCTGACTTTC. It codes for CSARDREFSGANVLTF. J is TRBJ2-6 and V is TRBV20-1, with 9 bases aligning to TRBD1. The CDR3 contains 16 residues. J gave up 0 bases and V 5 bases, and 5 bases lay outside the gene matches. Germline CDR1 reads DFQATT; CDR2 reads SNEGSKA (reference sequence).

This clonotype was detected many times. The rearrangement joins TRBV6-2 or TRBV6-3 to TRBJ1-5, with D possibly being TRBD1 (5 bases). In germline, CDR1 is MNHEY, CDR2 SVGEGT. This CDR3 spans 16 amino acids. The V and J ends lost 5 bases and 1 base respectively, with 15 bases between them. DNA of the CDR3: TGTGCCAGCAGTACAAGAAGGGGCGGGAGCAATCAGCCCCAGCATTTT. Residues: CASSTRRGGSNQPQHF.

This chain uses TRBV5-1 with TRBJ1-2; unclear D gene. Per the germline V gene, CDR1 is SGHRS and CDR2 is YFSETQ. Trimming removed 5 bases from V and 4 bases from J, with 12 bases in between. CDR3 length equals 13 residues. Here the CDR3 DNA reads TGCGCCAGCAGTCAGGAGGTGGGCTATGGCTACACCTTC. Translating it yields CASSQEVGYGYTF.

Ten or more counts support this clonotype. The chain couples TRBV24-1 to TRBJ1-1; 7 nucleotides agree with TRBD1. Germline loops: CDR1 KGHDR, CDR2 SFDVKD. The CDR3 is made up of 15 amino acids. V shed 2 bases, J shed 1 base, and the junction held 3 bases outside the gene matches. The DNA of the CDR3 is TGTGCCACCAGTGATTCGCGACAGGGGAACACTGAAGCTTTCTTT. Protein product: CATSDSRQGNTEAFF.

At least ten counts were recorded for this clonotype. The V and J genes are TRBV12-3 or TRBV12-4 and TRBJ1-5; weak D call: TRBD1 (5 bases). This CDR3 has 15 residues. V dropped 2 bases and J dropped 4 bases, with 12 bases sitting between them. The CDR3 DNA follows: TGTGCCAGCAGTTTATGGGGGATGGGGAATCAGCCCCAGCATTTT. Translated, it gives CASSLWGMGNQPQHF.

CDR3 sequence: CASSQLAGDPWEQYF. CDR3 in DNA: TGTGCCAGCAGTCAACTAGCGGGAGATCCATGGGAGCAGTACTTC. The chain joins TRBV6-1 to TRBJ2-7; 11 bases line up with TRBD2. Germline CDR1 MNHNS, CDR2 SASEGT. The CDR3 length is 15 residues. V dropped 5 bases and J dropped 7; count of bases not matched to a gene: 10.

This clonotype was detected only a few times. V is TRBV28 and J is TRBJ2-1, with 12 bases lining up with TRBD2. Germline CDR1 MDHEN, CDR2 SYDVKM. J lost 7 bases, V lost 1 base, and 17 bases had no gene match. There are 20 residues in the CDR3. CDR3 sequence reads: CASSLFSLSASGRVGNEQFF. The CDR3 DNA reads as TGTGCCAGCAGTTTATTCTCTTTGTCAGCTAGCGGGAGGGTGGGTAATGAGCAGTTCTTC.

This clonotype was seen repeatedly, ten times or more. The CDR3: CASSYFLGDGNTDTQYF. In DNA form, the CDR3 reads TGTGCCAGCAGTTACTTTCTGGGGGACGGGAACACAGATACGCAGTATTTT. V is TRBV6-2 or TRBV6-3 and J is TRBJ2-3; either TRBD1 or TRBD2 may fit D (5 bases each). The germline CDR1 and CDR2 sequences are MNHEY and SVGEGT. V dropped 1 base and J dropped 2 bases, with 16 bases sitting between them. The CDR3 contains 17 residues.

In nucleotides, the CDR3 is TGCAGTGCCGTTCTCGGAATCGGACAGGGTAGCGTTAATGGCGAGCAGTACTTC. Amino acids: CSAVLGIGQGSVNGEQYF. The chain uses TRBV20-1 and TRBJ2-7; 8 nucleotides match TRBD1. The CDR3 is 18 residues long. Germline V lookup: CDR1 DFQATT, CDR2 SNEGSKA (reference sequence). The J segment lost 6 bases and the V segment lost 6 bases, leaving 25 bases of the junction unmatched.

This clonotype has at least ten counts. This CDR3 reads CASRPGTSGFNEQFF. The CDR3 DNA reads TGTGCCAGCAGACCAGGGACTAGCGGGTTCAATGAGCAGTTCTTC. This chain joins TRBV7-9 and TRBJ2-1; TRBD2 aligns across 12 bases. Germline assignment: CDR1 SEHNR and CDR2 FQNEAQ (reference sequence). Trimming at V came to 6 bases and at J to 6 bases, leaving 6 bases not matched to a gene. The CDR3 totals 15 residues.